This entry describes one TCR beta chain. The antigen it recognizes is unknown. No qualities accompany the bases; no much larger clone lies one base away. This entry belongs to a study of shared clonotypes between healthy human individuals (dated by TCRdb to the early 2020s). Regarding the research as a whole: The cohort included a few men and a couple of women between 18 and 49 years of age. For each donor, CD4 naive and CD4 memory were each given three plates, CD8 naive was given two plates, and CD8 memory was given one plate. To estimate repertoire size and how much clonotype sharing occurs between individuals, the study deeply sequenced the blood TCR repertoires of several healthy adults. To increase sequencing depth and limit assay-specific biases, different laboratories used diverse techniques to prepare libraries and sequence TCR repertoires. Each donor's leukapheresis produced roughly between about 0.85 and 10 billion PBMCs. Points the paper makes about the study in general: Compared with non-shared clonotypes, the clonotypes found in all four sorted-subset donors had higher generation probabilities. Naive subsets generally had larger estimated clonotype richness than memory subsets. Incomplete sequencing was indicated by rarefaction of sorted-subset datasets, despite the large sequencing depth. Sharing across four donors was observed for approximately 5% of naive CD4, 3% to 3.5% of naive CD8, 2% to 2.5% of memory CD4, and less than 0.45% of memory CD8 clonotypes. Because the study included a small number of donors, the genetic and exposure-history diversity represented was limited. Sampling was limited to blood, and TCR repertoires in tissue likely differ from TCR repertoires in blood. Based on pairwise subsampling, the degree of clonotype sharing among donors was expected to be affected by sequencing depth.

Per the germline V gene, SGDLS is the CDR1 and YYNGEE is the CDR2. Trimming leaves V shorter by 4 bases and J shorter by 1 base, with the junction holding 1 base beyond the gene matches. From cysteine to phenylalanine, the CDR3 is 15 amino acids long. Only CDR3 DNA remains: 45 bases, in frame from the first base. Donors were healthy HIV-negative adults with no recently reported acute infections or vaccinations. Every donor was a Caucasian adult residing in Nashville, Tennessee, USA. Magnetic negative selection was used to enrich CD4+ T cells, after which naive cells were positively selected on CD45RA and the negative fraction became the memory subset. After blood collection by leukapheresis, PBMCs were isolated using Ficoll-Histopaque density gradient centrifugation and then cryopreserved in the vapor phase of liquid nitrogen. Purity and quantity of every magnetically sorted T cell population were checked by analytical flow cytometry. Each sorted fraction had its genomic DNA isolated and then quantified by UV absorbance on a Nanodrop 2000c.

Using the deep immunoSEQ assay, TCR CDR3 regions were amplified from genomic DNA by multiplex PCR. For each cell subset, the extracted genomic DNA was distributed evenly across all wells of several immunoSEQ 96-well plates, and each plate served as one replicate. For sorted subsets, each replicate PCR was loaded with roughly 0.2 ug genomic DNA, equivalent to 25,000 to 35,000 T cell genomes. Purified libraries were measured with a Qubit 3.0 fluorometer, size-checked on a Bioanalyzer 2100, and measured again with the KAPA Library Quantification kit. Every immunoSEQ 96-well plate was sequenced on a dedicated single-read 150-cycle Illumina NextSeq 550 flow cell. The original methods were these. The immunoSEQ output contained only junctional sequences without quality scores, so filtering could not match that applied to full-length reads. Sequences were annotated with PyIR, a Python wrapper for IgBLAST v1.9, and V/J genes and CDR3 were assigned using IMGT germline references. Reads were removed for weak V/J assignments (E-value above 1e-6), missing CDR3, stop codons, out-of-frame junctions, or ambiguous translated residues. V3J clonotypes were defined as sequences sharing an identical inferred V gene, J gene, and CDR3 amino acid sequence. To compute the percentage overlap between repertoires, the number of shared unique clonotypes was divided by the size of the smaller repertoire. RTK rarefaction, the Chao1 estimator, and Recon v2.1 estimates of unobserved clonotypes were used to assess repertoire richness. OLGA was used to compute generation probabilities for all TCRbeta clonotypes that the gDNA method yielded from a few donors. Imported from immuneACCESS, the table was reduced by TCRdb to in-frame sequences with V and J called. These copies leave out some clones; in studies compared against another copy, an unresolved V gene accounts for under half, and the cause of the remainder is not known. Clone size and the V and J calls come from that table; the DNA yielded D and trimming. The sample table shows approximately 1.1 million clones, and 78% are seen once. In total, the top ten clones hold 0.52% of the sample.

The chain couples TRBV9 to TRBJ2-1; 11 bases in the junction line up with TRBD2. Sequencing was carried out using memory CD4+ T cells from PBMCs. The cell subset or site label, as the study defines it: CD45RA-negative fraction. The source is a man aged 18 to 29 in good health. Some clones in this sample may be carry-over from other donors' samples. The CDR3 in this case is CASSRLAGSYNEQFF. The DNA reads TGTGCCAGCAGCAGACTAGCGGGATCCTACAATGAGCAGTTCTTC.